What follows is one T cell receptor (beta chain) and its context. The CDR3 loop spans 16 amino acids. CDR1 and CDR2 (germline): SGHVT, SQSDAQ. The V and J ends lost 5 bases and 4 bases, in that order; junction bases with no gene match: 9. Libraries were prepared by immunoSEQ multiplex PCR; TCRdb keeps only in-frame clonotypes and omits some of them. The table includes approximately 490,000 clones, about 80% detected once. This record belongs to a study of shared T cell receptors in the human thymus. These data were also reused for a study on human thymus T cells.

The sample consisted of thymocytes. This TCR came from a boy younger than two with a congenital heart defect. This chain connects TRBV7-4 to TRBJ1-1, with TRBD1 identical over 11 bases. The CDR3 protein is CASSPHPGQGVTEAFF. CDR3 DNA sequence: TGTGCCAGCAGCCCCCATCCGGGACAGGGGGTCACTGAAGCTTTCTTT.